Reported below is one T cell receptor beta chain. This entry is derived from a study of blood T cell repertoires in COVID-19. About the study: Researchers got acute and convalescent COVID-19 samples from the United States, Italy and Spain. Nucleic acid was either cDNA or gDNA, and it came from T cells, B-cell-depleted T cells, or PBMCs.

Original analysis: From reference gene primer amplification, estimates of nucleated cell counts were derived. Assay used: immunoSEQ multiplex PCR; TCRdb lists only in-frame clones, some missing. The D gene and trimming were derived from the DNA, and the V and J assignments and clone size from that table. The sample holds around 250,000 clones, 82% seen once. The V gene lost 0 bases and the J gene lost 0 bases, with 12 bases spanning the gap. Germline V gene sequence: CDR1 MDHEN, CDR2 SYDVKM. This CDR3 has 17 amino acids. The rearrangement uses TRBV28 and TRBJ1-5; TRBD1 is a possible D gene (5 bases). Sequencing was performed on peripheral blood. The TCR sequence derives from a woman younger than 30 with acute or convalescent COVID-19. This CDR3 is CASSLWDERGSNQPQHF. CDR3 sequence (DNA): TGTGCCAGCAGTTTATGGGACGAAAGGGGTAGCAATCAGCCCCAGCATTTT. The full variable domain, with the rest looked up from reference TRBV28 and TRBJ1-5, is DVKVTQSSRYLVKRTGEKVFLECVQDMDHENMFWYRQDPGLGLRLIYFSYDVKMKEKGDIPEGYSVSREKKERFSLILESASTNQTSMYLCASSLWDERGSNQPQHFGDGTRLSIL.